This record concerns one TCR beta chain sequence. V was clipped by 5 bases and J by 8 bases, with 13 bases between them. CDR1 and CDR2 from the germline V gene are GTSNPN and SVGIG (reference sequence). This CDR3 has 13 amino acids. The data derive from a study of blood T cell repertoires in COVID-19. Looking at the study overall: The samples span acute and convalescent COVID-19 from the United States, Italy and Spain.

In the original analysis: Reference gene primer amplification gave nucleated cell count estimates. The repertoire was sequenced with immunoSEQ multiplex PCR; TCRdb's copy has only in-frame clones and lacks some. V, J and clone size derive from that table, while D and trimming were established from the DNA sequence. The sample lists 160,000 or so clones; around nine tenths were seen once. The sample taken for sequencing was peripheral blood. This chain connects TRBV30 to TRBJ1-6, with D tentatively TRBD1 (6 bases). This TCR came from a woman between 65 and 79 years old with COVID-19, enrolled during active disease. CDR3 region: CAWEGHGDSPLHF. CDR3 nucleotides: TGTGCCTGGGAGGGACACGGGGATTCACCCCTCCACTTT. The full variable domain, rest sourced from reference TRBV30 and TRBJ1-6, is SQTIHQWPATLVQPVGSPLSLECTVEGTSNPNLYWYRQAAGRGLQLLFYSVGIGQISSEVPQNLSASRPQDRQFILSSKKLLLSDSGFYLCAWEGHGDSPLHFGNGTRLTVT.